A selection of T cell receptor beta chains follows, all from one sample in a study of T cells in Graves' hyperthyroidism and ophthalmopathy. TCRdb redid the calling of the multiplex PCR reads with MiXCR, one entry per CDR3 protein. In the table there are hundreds of thousands of distinct CDR3 sequences, about 14% of which are singletons. Specimen: blood. The receptors derive from a woman in her fifties or sixties with Graves' ophthalmopathy. The CDR3 runs from the conserved cysteine through the conserved F or W. The order of the fields is J gene, D gene, clone size, V gene, CDR3 protein, CDR3 DNA. A D gene is named only where the DNA matches it firmly. Clone sizes are given selectively: once, few, many, or a class where the clone is expanded.

>TRBJ1-5|NA|NA|TRBV10-3
CAISESWEQPQRF
TGTGCCATCAGTGAGTCGTGGGAACAGCCCCAGCGTTTT
>TRBJ2-7|TRBD2|many|TRBV19
CASKVAGGYEQYF
TGTGCCAGTAAGGTAGCGGGAGGCTACGAGCAGTACTTC
>TRBJ2-2|NA|few|TRBV15
CATSRDGLNTGELFF
TGTGCCACCAGCAGAGATGGGCTAAACACCGGGGAGCTGTTTTTT
>TRBJ2-3|NA|many|TRBV7-2
CASSFSDRTDTQYF
TGTGCCAGCAGCTTTTCAGATCGCACAGATACGCAGTATTTT
>TRBJ2-7|NA|many|TRBV9
CASSVEWTGSEQYF
TGTGCCAGCAGCGTAGAGTGGACTGGCTCCGAGCAGTACTTC
>TRBJ2-1|TRBD1|many|TRBV20-1
CSASVRQGGSYNEQFF
TGCAGTGCTAGTGTAAGACAGGGGGGCTCCTACAATGAGCAGTTCTTC
>TRBJ1-1|TRBD1|many|TRBV27
CASRPGQGNTEAFF
TGTGCCAGCAGGCCCGGACAGGGCAACACTGAAGCTTTCTTT
>TRBJ1-1|NA|few|TRBV6-1
CASSKTGAFNMNTEAFF
TGTGCCAGCAGCAAGACAGGAGCATTCAACATGAACACTGAAGCTTTCTTT
>TRBJ1-2|NA|many|TRBV18
CASSPNQQGRTPTF
TGTGCCAGCTCACCTAACCAACAGGGAAGGACCCCCACCTTC
>TRBJ2-1|TRBD2|many|TRBV28
CASSLRTSGGFNEQFF
TGTGCCAGCAGTTTACGAACTAGCGGGGGATTCAATGAGCAGTTCTTC
>TRBJ2-1|NA|many|TRBV20-1
CSARGYDGSSYNEQFF
TGCAGTGCTAGGGGGTATGACGGGAGCTCCTACAATGAGCAGTTCTTC
>TRBJ2-3|NA|NA|TRBV19
CASSMVGTDTQYF
TGTGCCAGTAGTATGGTTGGCACAGATACGCAGTATTTT
>TRBJ2-1|TRBD1|many|TRBV7-9
CASSHNRGFYNEQFF
TGTGCCAGCAGCCACAACAGGGGTTTCTACAATGAGCAGTTCTTC
>TRBJ1-1|NA|many|TRBV3-1
CASSQGGGTEAFF
TGTGCCAGCAGCCAAGGAGGCGGCACTGAAGCTTTCTTT
>TRBJ2-7|NA|many|TRBV3-1
CASGPGGTFSYEQYF
TGTGCCAGCGGTCCAGGGGGGACTTTCTCCTACGAGCAGTACTTC
>TRBJ1-5|NA|many|TRBV27
CASSSMSAGRNQPQHF
TGTGCCAGCAGTTCAATGTCAGCTGGACGCAATCAGCCCCAGCATTTT
>TRBJ2-5|TRBD2|many|TRBV28
CASSFLSSGPGQNSETQYF
TGTGCCAGCAGTTTTCTTTCTAGCGGCCCGGGCCAAAATTCGGAGACCCAGTACTTC
>TRBJ1-1|TRBD1|NA|TRBV18
CASSPPQGENTEAFF
TGTGCCAGCTCACCCCCTCAGGGGGAGAACACTGAAGCTTTCTTT
>TRBJ2-2|TRBD2|NA|TRBV6-2/TRBV6-3
CASRLAGLTGELFF
TGTGCCAGCAGACTAGCGGGACTTACCGGGGAGCTGTTTTTT
>TRBJ2-7|TRBD1|many|TRBV7-3
CASSPRTGREQYF
TGTGCCAGCAGCCCTCGGACAGGGCGCGAGCAGTACTTC
>TRBJ2-3|NA|many|TRBV5-6
CASSLRGSYHTDTQYF
TGTGCCAGCAGCTTGCGTGGCAGTTATCACACAGATACGCAGTATTTT